The T cell receptor beta chain under discussion was sequenced for a study of blood T cell repertoires in COVID-19 (dated by TCRdb to the early 2020s). General notes on the study: Samples covering the acute and convalescent phases of COVID-19 were provided by collaborators in the United States, Italy and Spain. Where available, HLA class I and class II types were obtained from metadata supplied by the sample provider rather than from assay-based typing. The sample metadata nearly always contained a de-identified subject ID, COVID-19 status, age in years and sex. Samples came from the ongoing ImmuneRACE study (first 160 participants) plus 1,254 subjects from 6 global collaborators. The repertoires were released in a freely available public database intended as a resource for research on the immune response to SARS-CoV-2. The prospective study material was composed of cDNA or gDNA derived from T cells, B-cell-depleted T cells, or PBMCs. Deeply sampled blood TCRbeta repertoires from subjects exposed to, actively infected with, or recovered from COVID-19 were included in the dataset.

Whole blood was collected in K2EDTA tubes by collaborating institutions according to the institutions' own protocols. For TCRbeta analysis, collaborator samples were shipped as frozen whole blood, as isolated PBMCs, or as DNA extracted from either sample type. CDR1 and CDR2, looked up from the germline V gene (reference sequence), are LNHDA and SQIVND. For this chain, trimming is 5 bases at the V end and 6 bases at the J end, and the number of junction bases without a gene match is 9. The CDR3 runs 15 amino acids, cysteine and phenylalanine included. Only CDR3 DNA remains: 45 bases, in frame from the first base. A remark on this clone: Which antigen it targets is not known. Nothing much larger sits one base from this clone, and base qualities are not available.

What the authors observed across the whole study: How much clinical and demographic metadata was included differed by source and by participant, and the metadata was provided uncurated.

TCRbeta CDR3 regions were amplified from genomic DNA using the immunoSEQ Assay, a bias-controlled multiplex PCR. The study's own analysis went as follows. The number of nucleated cells in each sample was estimated by amplification of reference gene primers within the assay. Sequence reads were collapsed and filtered to measure the absolute abundance of every unique TCRbeta CDR3 rearrangement. For each sample, productive Simpson clonality was calculated as the square root of Simpson's diversity index across productive rearrangements. TCRdb took over this immuneACCESS table, retaining in-frame rearrangements with V and J assigned. Such tables are incomplete; in checked studies, under half of the missing clones stem from an unresolved V gene, and the remainder is unexplained. Clone size and the V and J calls come from that table; the DNA yielded D and trimming. The sample includes approximately 250,000 clones, with about 89% observed a single time. Of the sample, roughly 8.5% falls within the top ten clones.

The origin of this receptor is a man in his forties or fifties with active or convalescent COVID-19. Here the chain combines TRBV19 and TRBJ2-1; TRBD1 agrees with 8 junctional bases. The sample consisted of peripheral blood. The CDR3 region has the sequence CASSVQGGISNEQFF. The DNA sequence follows: TGTGCCAGTAGTGTACAGGGGGGAATAAGCAATGAGCAGTTCTTC.